What follows are 8 T cell receptor beta chains derived from one specimen sequenced in a study of blood T cells in healthy people across ages. Using a J-beta primer mix together with a sample-barcoded 5' primer, a second PCR was run for roughly 7 to 12 cycles. TCRdb used MiXCR to reprocess the 5' RACE reads, holding one entry per CDR3 protein. The sample lists hundreds of thousands of distinct CDR3 sequences, roughly 56% seen once, with roughly 24% in the top ten. The sample was blood. These receptors came from a middle-aged man in good health.

This CDR3 reads CASSLRVTGGTDTQYF. CDR3 coding DNA: TGTGCCAGCAGTTTGCGGGTGACAGGGGGCACAGATACGCAGTATTTT. This chain links TRBV28 with TRBJ2-3; the match to TRBD1 covers 8 bases. CDR3 length: 16 residues. The V gene's germline CDR1 is MDHEN and CDR2 SYDVKM. V lost 3 bases and J lost 1; bases outside the gene matches: 6.

A few counts support this clonotype. The chain uses TRBV4-3 and TRBJ2-5; D gene unclear. The end of the DNA fits TRBJ2-7 better, so the J call may be wrong. The CDR3 runs to 17 residues. Germline V CDR1 and CDR2: LGHNA, YSLEER. CDR3 residues: CASSQDLWAAGDYEQYF. CDR3 bases: TGCGCCAGCAGCCAAGATCTGTGGGCGGCTGGGGACTACGAGCAGTACTTC.

The chain has TRBV20-1 and TRBJ1-2; D perhaps matches TRBD1 (6 bases). Trimming stripped 7 bases from V and 4 bases from J, with 13 bases between. The CDR3 length is 12 residues. Germline assignment: CDR1 DFQATT and CDR2 SNEGSKA (reference sequence). The CDR3 here is CSVSPGVYGYTF. The CDR3 DNA reads TGCAGTGTTAGTCCAGGGGTCTATGGCTACACCTTC.

The chain recombines TRBV20-1 with TRBJ2-1, with a possible D match to TRBD2 (5 bases). V was clipped by 3 bases and J by 9 bases, with 21 bases between them. The germline CDR1 and CDR2 sequences are DFQATT and SNEGSKA (reference sequence). The CDR3 has 15 residues. CDR3: CSASLEVPPHSEQFF. CDR3 bases: TGCAGTGCTAGCCTGGAGGTACCGCCCCACAGTGAGCAGTTCTTC.

In this sample, this clonotype turned up a few times. The V gene is TRBV10-3, the J gene TRBJ2-7; 8 nucleotides align to TRBD2. This CDR3 is built from 12 residues. Germline-derived CDR1 and CDR2 are ENHRY and SYGVKD. Trimming removed 10 bases from V and 2 bases from J; junction bases left unmatched: 4. The CDR3 nucleotides are TGTGCCACCTCCGGGGGGGCCTACGAGCAGTACTTC. It specifies CATSGGAYEQYF.

This clonotype came up a few times. The chain is built from TRBV7-2 and TRBJ2-5; the D gene is possibly TRBD1 (6 bases). Trimming cost V 0 bases and J 1 base, with 12 bases left between them. The CDR3 extends over 16 amino acids. The germline CDR1 and CDR2 sequences are SGHTA and FQGNSA. CDR3 sequence (DNA): TGTGCCAGCAGCTTAGCGAGGCAGGGGCCCCAAGAGACCCAGTACTTC. Its translation: CASSLARQGPQETQYF.

The gene calls are TRBV3-1 and TRBJ1-5; D gene unclear. The germline V and J ends were trimmed by 2 bases and 2 bases, with 10 bases remaining between them. The CDR3 covers 15 residues. Germline assignment: CDR1 LGHDT and CDR2 YNNKEL (reference sequence). The CDR3 DNA reads TGTGCCAGCAGCCAACGGGCATTGGGCAATCAGCCCCAGCATTTT. Its translation is CASSQRALGNQPQHF.

The V and J genes are TRBV28 and TRBJ2-3; D might be TRBD2 (6 bases). CDR3 length: 14 amino acids. Germline V gene lookup returns CDR1 MDHEN and CDR2 SYDVKM. The ends were cut back, 5 bases at V and 1 base at J, with 10 bases in the middle. CDR3 loop: CASSGPGGTDTQYF. The CDR3 coding sequence is TGTGCCAGCAGTGGGCCGGGGGGCACAGATACGCAGTATTTT.